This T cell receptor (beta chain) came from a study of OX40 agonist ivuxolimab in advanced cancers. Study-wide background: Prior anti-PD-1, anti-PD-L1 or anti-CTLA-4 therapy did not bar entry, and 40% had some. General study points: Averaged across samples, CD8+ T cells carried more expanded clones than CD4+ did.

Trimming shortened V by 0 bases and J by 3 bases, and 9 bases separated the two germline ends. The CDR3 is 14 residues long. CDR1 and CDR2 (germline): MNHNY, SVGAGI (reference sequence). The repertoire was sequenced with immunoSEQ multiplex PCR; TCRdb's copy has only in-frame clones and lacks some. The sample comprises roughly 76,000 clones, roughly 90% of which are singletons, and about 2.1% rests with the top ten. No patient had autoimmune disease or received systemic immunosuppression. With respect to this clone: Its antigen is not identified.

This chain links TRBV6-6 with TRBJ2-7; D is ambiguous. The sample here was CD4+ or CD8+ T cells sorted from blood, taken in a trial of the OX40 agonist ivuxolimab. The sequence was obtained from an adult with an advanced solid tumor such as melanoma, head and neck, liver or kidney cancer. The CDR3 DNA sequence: TGTGCCAGCAGTTACTCGATTAGGGACTACGAGCAGTACTTC. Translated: CASSYSIRDYEQYF.